Presented here are 25 T cell receptor beta chains from one specimen sequenced in a study of spatial heterogeneity in lung cancer. The antigens of these receptors remain unknown. TCRdb re-analysed the 5' RACE reads in MiXCR, keeping a single row per CDR3 protein. The sample consists of roughly 7,700 distinct CDR3 sequences, under 15% of them appearing once. The time point is: sample taken at primary tumor resection. General study findings and limits: The number of expanded tumor alpha and beta chains correlated with mutation number.

Sample: lung tumor tissue, taken at surgery. These receptors were obtained from a male donor with early-stage non-small cell lung cancer.

This clonotype was seen many times. The library was designed around alpha chains, so this beta chain is a stray read whose abundance carries little weight. The V call is TRBV2, the J call TRBJ1-1, with D possibly matching TRBD1 (5 bases). The CDR3 is 14 residues long. Germline V gene data show CDR1 as SNHLY and CDR2 as FYNNEI. V was shortened by 1 base and J by 5 bases, with 11 bases between the two germline ends. The chain's CDR3 is CASSEVRGRTEAFF. CDR3 nucleotides: TGTGCCAGCAGTGAAGTACGGGGCCGGACTGAAGCTTTCTTT.

This clonotype was seen ten or more times. This beta chain was picked up by a library intended for alpha chains and is off target, so its count carries little meaning. The V gene is TRBV7-8, the J gene TRBJ2-4, with D possibly matching TRBD2 (6 bases). V was clipped by 5 bases and J by 6 bases, with 17 bases between them. There are 15 residues in the CDR3. Germline V lookup: CDR1 SGHVS, CDR2 FQNEAQ. The DNA of the CDR3 is TGTGCCAGCAGCCCCAGAGGCGGGATAACAAACATTCAGTACTTC. This gives the protein CASSPRGGITNIQYF.

As regards this clonotype: The library was designed around alpha chains, so this beta chain is a stray read whose abundance carries little weight. The genes are TRBV6-4 and TRBJ2-1; possible D gene TRBD2, 5 bases. Trimming pared 3 bases from V and 12 bases from J, leaving 15 bases between. The CDR3 is 13 residues long. CDR1 and CDR2 from the germline V gene are MRHNA and SNTAGT. In DNA, the CDR3 is TGTGCCAGCAGTGAGGTAGCCGAGGGTCCGCAGTTCTTC. Translated, it gives CASSEVAEGPQFF.

This clonotype came up once. This beta chain lies outside the target of a library built for alpha chains; its clone size means little. The chain employs TRBV12-3 or TRBV12-4 and TRBJ2-3; 7 bases line up with TRBD1. The CDR3 covers 16 residues. V trimming: 6 bases; J trimming: 6 bases; junction bases outside the gene matches: 15. CDR3 in amino acids: CASSRPVGGRTDTQYF. CDR3 nucleotide sequence: TGTGCCAGCAGCCGACCAGTAGGGGGCCGGACGGATACGCAGTATTTT.

Details on this clonotype: For a library built for alpha chains, this beta chain is a stray read; little rests on its size. The CDR3 loop is CASSYGLAGGETQYF. CDR3 coding DNA: TGTGCCAGCAGCTATGGACTAGCGGGAGGAGAGACCCAGTACTTC. The chain uses TRBV6-5 and TRBJ2-5; 14 nucleotides line up with TRBD2. Per germline, CDR1 MNHEY and CDR2 SVGAGI. This CDR3 is 15 amino acids long. V trimming: 6 bases; J trimming: 4 bases; junction bases outside the gene matches: 4.

Comment on this clonotype: This beta chain was picked up by a library intended for alpha chains and is off target, so its count carries little meaning. The chain couples TRBV5-1 to TRBJ1-4; 10 nucleotides agree with TRBD1. CDR1 SGHRS and CDR2 YFSETQ come from the germline V gene. Unmatched junction bases numbered 3, after V lost 0 bases and J lost 7 bases. CDR3 length: 15 residues. The CDR3 nucleotides read TGCGCCAGCAGCTTGGTGGGGACAGGGGCTGAAAAACTGTTTTTT. This gives the protein CASSLVGTGAEKLFF.

The table lists this clonotype with many counts. This beta chain is a stray read from a library made for alpha chains; its abundance is not meaningful. The rearrangement uses TRBV29-1 and TRBJ2-2, with D unclear. This CDR3 spans 12 amino acids. V was shortened by 0 bases and J by 5 bases, with 4 bases between the two germline ends. Germline V gene sequence: CDR1 SQVTM, CDR2 ANQGSEA. The CDR3 nucleotides read TGCAGCGTTGAAGAGGGGACCGGGGAGCTGTTTTTT. It specifies CSVEEGTGELFF.

This clonotype was observed at least ten times. This beta chain was picked up by a library intended for alpha chains and is off target, so its count carries little meaning. The gene calls are TRBV11-2 and TRBJ2-7; D is uncertain. V was pared by 0 bases and J by 3 bases, with 6 bases between. The CDR3 runs 13 residues. Germline values: CDR1 SGHAT, CDR2 FQNNGV. The CDR3 reads CASSLEASYEQYF. The DNA of the CDR3 is TGTGCCAGCAGCTTAGAGGCTAGCTACGAGCAGTACTTC.

This clonotype was recorded many times. Since the library was made to target alpha chains, this beta chain is a stray read and its abundance is not meaningful. This chain joins TRBV24-1 and TRBJ2-2; D is unresolved. Looked up from germline, CDR1 is KGHDR and CDR2 is SFDVKD. The CDR3 is 13 residues long. The germline V and J ends were trimmed by 9 bases and 0 bases, with 7 bases remaining between them. DNA for the CDR3: TGTGCCACCTCGGCGCCGAACACCGGGGAGCTGTTTTTT. Its protein product is CATSAPNTGELFF.

On this clonotype itself: This beta chain was picked up by a library intended for alpha chains and is off target, so its count carries little meaning. The genes are TRBV20-1 and TRBJ1-5; 7 positions match TRBD1. Germline lookup yields CDR1 DFQATT and CDR2 SNEGSKA (reference sequence). The CDR3 is 14 amino acids. V shed 5 bases, J shed 0 bases, and the junction held 4 bases outside the gene matches. CDR3 nucleotides: TGCAGTGCTTCAGGGGGAGGTAGCAATCAGCCCCAGCATTTT. As protein: CSASGGGSNQPQHF.

This clonotype was found many times. This beta chain slipped into a library made for alpha chains as a stray read, so its size is not meaningful. The chain carries TRBV11-2 and TRBJ2-5; no clear D. This CDR3 contains 11 residues. Germline V gives CDR1 SGHAT, CDR2 FQNNGV. V was shortened by 2 bases and J by 4 bases, with 2 bases between the two germline ends. CDR3 in amino acids: CASSLPETQYF. The CDR3 DNA follows: TGTGCCAGCAGCTTACCAGAGACCCAGTACTTC. Full variable domain (missing parts from reference TRBV11-2 and TRBJ2-5): EAGVAQSPRYKIIEKRQSVAFWCNPISGHATLYWYQQILGQGPKLLIQFQNNGVVDDSQLPKDRFSAERLKGVDSTLKIQPAKLEDSAVYLCASSLPETQYFGPGTRLLVL.

This clonotype has at least ten counts. Since the library was made to target alpha chains, this beta chain is a stray read and its abundance is not meaningful. This chain uses TRBV27 with TRBJ2-2; tentative D call: TRBD1 (6 bases). There are 16 residues in the CDR3. V was clipped by 4 bases and J by 5 bases, with 17 bases between them. CDR1 MNHEY and CDR2 SMNVEV come from the germline V gene (reference sequence). The CDR3 reads CASSSIPGVVTGELFF. CDR3 sequence (DNA): TGTGCCAGCAGTTCTATTCCAGGGGTTGTAACCGGGGAGCTGTTTTTT.

Sample share makes this clonotype medium-sized. This beta chain appears as a stray read in a library generated for alpha chains; its size is not informative. The chain couples TRBV7-8 to TRBJ2-1; TRBD2 might be the D (6 bases). The ends were cut back, 5 bases at V and 0 bases at J, with 14 bases in the middle. The CDR3 contains 16 residues. Germline assignment: CDR1 SGHVS and CDR2 FQNEAQ. CDR3 amino acids: CASSARLGSSYNEQFF. DNA for the CDR3: TGTGCCAGCAGCGCCAGACTAGGGAGCTCCTACAATGAGCAGTTCTTC. The full variable domain, with the rest looked up from reference TRBV7-8 and TRBJ2-1, is GAGVSQSPRYKVAKRGQDVALRCDPISGHVSLFWYQQALGQGPEFLTYFQNEAQLDKSGLPSDRFFAERPEGSVSTLKIQRTQQEDSAVYLCASSARLGSSYNEQFFGPGTRLTVL.

This clonotype showed up just once. Being off target in a library aimed at alpha chains, this beta chain has a size of little meaning. The rearrangement uses TRBV2 and TRBJ1-1; D is unclear. This CDR3 is 13 amino acids long. From germline, CDR1 is SNHLY and CDR2 FYNNEI. The V end was cut by 7 bases, the J end by 1 base, with 10 bases between. The CDR3 loop reads CASTEWGNTEAFF. Written as DNA, the CDR3 is TGTGCCAGCACAGAATGGGGGAACACTGAAGCTTTCTTT. The full variable domain, its missing parts supplied by reference TRBV2 and TRBJ1-1, is EPEVTQTPSHQVTQMGQEVILRCVPISNHLYFYWYRQILGQKVEFLVSFYNNEISEKSEIFDDQFSVERPDGSNFTLKIRSTKLEDSAMYFCASTEWGNTEAFFGQGTRLTVV.

This clonotype is classed as medium-sized. This beta chain turned up in a library designed for alpha chains; as an off-target read, its abundance says little. The chain uses TRBV6-5 and TRBJ1-4, with a tentative D call TRBD1 (5 bases). Trimming took 2 bases from V and 6 from J, leaving 13 bases between them. Germline CDR1 is MNHEY and CDR2 is SVGAGI. The CDR3 spans 15 residues. This chain's CDR3 is CASSYRGGRYEKLFF. CDR3 in DNA: TGTGCCAGCAGTTACAGGGGCGGGCGGTATGAAAAACTGTTTTTT.

This clonotype was recorded at least ten times. Because this beta chain is a stray read in a library intended to capture alpha chains, its abundance should not be given much weight. The chain employs TRBV5-1 and TRBJ2-3; maybe TRBD2 (5 bases). With 1 base removed from V and 4 bases from J, the gap between germline ends came to 13 bases. CDR1 SGHRS and CDR2 YFSETQ come from the germline V gene. This CDR3 comprises 15 residues. DNA of the CDR3: TGCGCCAGCAGCTTGAACCCAGCGGAGTCAGATACGCAGTATTTT. It specifies CASSLNPAESDTQYF.

By proportion, this clonotype is medium-sized. Because the library targeted alpha chains, this beta chain is an off-target read whose size means little. The chain links TRBV6-6 to TRBJ2-1; TRBD2 might be the D (5 bases). In germline, CDR1 is MNHNY, CDR2 SVGAGI (reference sequence). Trimming removed 2 bases from V and 6 bases from J, with 14 bases in between. The CDR3 has 15 amino acids. The CDR3 region is CASSYEAGRSNEQFF. Here the CDR3 DNA reads TGTGCCAGCAGTTACGAGGCGGGTAGGTCCAATGAGCAGTTCTTC.

This clonotype was observed at least ten times. The size of this beta chain means little, since it is a stray read in a library made for alpha chains. V is TRBV4-3 and J is TRBJ1-1, with D possibly TRBD1 on 6 matching bases. CDR1 is LGHNA, CDR2 YSLEER, per germline. V was shortened by 4 bases and J by 5 bases, with 14 bases between the two germline ends. The CDR3 consists of 14 residues. CDR3 amino acids: CASSLQGQWTEAFF. As DNA, the CDR3 is TGCGCCAGCAGCCTTCAGGGGCAGTGGACTGAAGCTTTCTTT.

Remarks on this clonotype: The library was built for alpha chains, so this beta chain is an off-target read and its size means little. The chain couples TRBV7-8 to TRBJ2-5; 8 nucleotides match TRBD1. The V and J ends lost 8 bases and 0 bases, in that order; junction bases with no gene match: 11. This CDR3 region has 16 residues. CDR1 and CDR2 (germline): SGHVS, FQNEAQ. CDR3 residues: CASSPIPGGDQETQYF. CDR3 sequence (DNA): TGTGCCAGCTCACCAATCCCAGGGGGCGACCAAGAGACCCAGTACTTC.

This clonotype is medium-sized within its sample. This beta chain represents an off-target read in a library built for alpha chains; its size is of limited meaning. V gene TRBV19 combines with J gene TRBJ1-2; D is possibly TRBD1 (6 bases). Germline assignment: CDR1 LNHDA and CDR2 SQIVND (reference sequence). The CDR3 is made up of 18 amino acids. V lost 0 bases and J lost 3, with 20 bases in between. The CDR3 is CASSIDRTAMIWDYGYTF. The DNA of the CDR3 is TGTGCCAGTAGTATAGACAGGACAGCCATGATTTGGGACTATGGCTACACCTTC.

Worth noting for this clonotype: This beta chain lies outside the target of a library built for alpha chains; its clone size means little. The chain has TRBV20-1 and TRBJ2-7; either TRBD1 or TRBD2 may supply D (6 bases each). Trimming took off 6 bases at V and 3 bases at J, with 15 bases between the two ends. In germline, CDR1 is DFQATT, CDR2 SNEGSKA (reference sequence). This CDR3 has 13 residues. The CDR3 bases are TGCAGTGCCGAACCGGGGGACAACTACGAGCAGTACTTC. The encoded protein is CSAEPGDNYEQYF.

This clonotype was seen many times. With the library built for alpha chains, this beta chain is off target and its frequency is not meaningful. V gene TRBV20-1 combines with J gene TRBJ1-1; D may be TRBD1 (5 bases). V gave up 2 bases and J gave up 2 bases, with 9 bases separating them. Germline lookup yields CDR1 DFQATT and CDR2 SNEGSKA (reference sequence). CDR3 size: 13 residues. CDR3 sequence (DNA): TGCAGTGCTAGAAGGGGCCGCAACACTGAAGCTTTCTTT. Its protein product is CSARRGRNTEAFF.

By share, this clonotype counts as medium-sized. This beta chain is a stray read from a library made for alpha chains; its abundance is not meaningful. This sequence joins TRBV11-2 and TRBJ2-5; 12 bases are a match to TRBD2. Unmatched junction bases numbered 6, after V lost 5 bases and J lost 2 bases. The CDR3 loop spans 16 amino acids. Per the germline V gene, CDR1 is SGHAT and CDR2 is FQNNGV. Here the CDR3 DNA reads TGTGCCAGCAGCCTAGGGACTAGCGGGCCTCAAGAGACCCAGTACTTC. Its translation is CASSLGTSGPQETQYF.

This clonotype came up many times. With the library built for alpha chains, this beta chain is off target and its frequency is not meaningful. The V and J genes are TRBV12-3 or TRBV12-4 and TRBJ1-5; TRBD1 matches 9 bases. This CDR3 comprises 15 residues. Trimming removed 1 base from V and 7 bases from J; junction bases left unmatched: 5. The DNA for the CDR3 is TGTGCCAGCAGTTTAGTCGACAGGGGGGACCAGCCCCAGCATTTT. This gives the protein CASSLVDRGDQPQHF.

In its sample, this clonotype was seen many times. With the library built for alpha chains, this beta chain is off target and its frequency is not meaningful. J is TRBJ1-4 and V is TRBV2; 7 nucleotides align to TRBD1. Germline V lookup: CDR1 SNHLY, CDR2 FYNNEI. The CDR3 length is 12 residues. With V trimmed by 5 bases and J by 8 bases, 2 bases remained unmatched. The chain's CDR3 is CASSWTGEKLFF. The CDR3 DNA reads as TGTGCCAGCAGTTGGACAGGAGAAAAACTGTTTTTT. The full variable domain, completed using reference TRBV2 and TRBJ1-4, is EPEVTQTPSHQVTQMGQEVILRCVPISNHLYFYWYRQILGQKVEFLVSFYNNEISEKSEIFDDQFSVERPDGSNFTLKIRSTKLEDSAMYFCASSWTGEKLFFGSGTQLSVL.